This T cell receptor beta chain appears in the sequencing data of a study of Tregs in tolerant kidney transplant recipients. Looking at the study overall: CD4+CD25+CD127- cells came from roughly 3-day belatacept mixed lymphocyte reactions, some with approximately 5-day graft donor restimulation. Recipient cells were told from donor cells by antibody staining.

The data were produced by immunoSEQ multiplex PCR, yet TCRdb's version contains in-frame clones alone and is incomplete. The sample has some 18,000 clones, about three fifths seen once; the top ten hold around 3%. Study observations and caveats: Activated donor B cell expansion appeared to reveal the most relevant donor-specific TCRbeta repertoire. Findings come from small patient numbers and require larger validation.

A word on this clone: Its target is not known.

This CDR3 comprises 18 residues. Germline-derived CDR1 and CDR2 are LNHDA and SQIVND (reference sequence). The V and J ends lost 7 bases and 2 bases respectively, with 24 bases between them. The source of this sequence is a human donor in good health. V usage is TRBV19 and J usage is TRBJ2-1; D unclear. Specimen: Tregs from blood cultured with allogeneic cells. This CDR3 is CASMVSLGPSGPYNEQFF. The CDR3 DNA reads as TGTGCCAGTATGGTGAGCTTAGGGCCTAGTGGTCCCTACAATGAGCAGTTCTTC.